Presented here are 9 T cell receptor beta chains from one specimen sequenced in a study of T-cell reconstitution after alpha-beta-depleted transplantation in children. It was with unique molecular identifiers that the TCRbeta library was prepared. TCRdb called the PCR reads again in MiXCR, with one record for every CDR3 protein. The sample holds hundreds of thousands of distinct CDR3 sequences, approximately 19% seen once. Material: PBMCs, mostly from graft donor cells, obtained 360 days after TCRalphabeta/CD19-depleted stem cell transplant. These receptors came from a male patient between 2 and 15 years old who had a stem cell transplant for acute lymphoblastic leukemia, so the T cells may come from the graft donor.

V usage is TRBV14 and J usage is TRBJ2-3; 9 nucleotides agree with TRBD1. The CDR3 is 19 amino acids. Looked up from germline, CDR1 is SGHDN and CDR2 is FVKESK. The trim removed 5 bases at V and 3 bases at J, leaving 18 bases unmatched. CDR3 residues: CASSGTGSSRYYGTDTQYF. The CDR3 DNA follows: TGTGCCAGCAGCGGGACAGGGTCTTCTCGGTATTACGGGACAGATACGCAGTATTTT. Full variable domain (missing parts from reference TRBV14 and TRBJ2-3): EAGVTQFPSHSVIEKGQTVTLRCDPISGHDNLYWYRRVMGKEIKFLLHFVKESKQDESGMPNNRFLAERTGGTYSTLKVQPAELEDSGVYFCASSGTGSSRYYGTDTQYFGPGTRLTVL.

The chain employs TRBV3-1 and TRBJ1-1, with 7 bases that match TRBD1. V lost 0 bases and J lost 11; bases outside the gene matches: 6. The CDR3 length is 13 residues. CDR1 and CDR2 (germline): LGHDT, YNNKEL (reference sequence). CDR3 sequence: CASSQDRTGSAFF. CDR3 nucleotide sequence: TGTGCCAGCAGCCAAGATCGGACAGGCTCCGCTTTCTTT.

The chain has TRBV6-1 and TRBJ2-7; 11 nucleotides align to TRBD1. In germline, CDR1 is MNHNS, CDR2 SASEGT. The V and J ends lost 1 base and 1 base, in that order; junction bases with no gene match: 12. This CDR3 is 19 amino acids long. As DNA, the CDR3 is TGTGCCAGCAGTGAAGGGACAGGGGGCTTCCTCCCTTTATCCTACGAGCAGTACTTC. Its protein is CASSEGTGGFLPLSYEQYF.

The chain joins TRBV20-1 to TRBJ1-1; TRBD1 matches at 8 bases. The CDR3 totals 14 residues. Unmatched junction bases numbered 6, after V lost 3 bases and J lost 3 bases. The V gene's germline CDR1 is DFQATT and CDR2 SNEGSKA (reference sequence). CDR3 bases: TGCAGTGCTAGTCAGGGGGCGATCGACACTGAAGCTTTCTTT. This translates into CSASQGAIDTEAFF.

This clonotype was detected a few times. The chain recombines TRBV12-3 or TRBV12-4 with TRBJ2-1; 11 nucleotides agree with TRBD2. The CDR3 contains 17 residues. V shed 6 bases, J shed 10 bases, and the junction held 17 bases outside the gene matches. CDR3 DNA sequence: TGTGCCAGCAGCCCCCGAGTGGGACTAGCGGCGGTATGGGAGCAGTTCTTC. Encoded protein: CASSPRVGLAAVWEQFF.

This clonotype was seen more than once but under ten times. The rearrangement joins TRBV6-1 to TRBJ2-7, with D perhaps matching TRBD1 or TRBD2 (5 bases each). The CDR3 consists of 13 residues. V lost 6 bases, J lost 2 bases, and 11 bases lay in between. CDR1 and CDR2 (germline): MNHNS, SASEGT. DNA for the CDR3: TGTGCCAGCAGCCGGGACGAAGCCTACGAGCAGTACTTC. Translating it yields CASSRDEAYEQYF.

The J gene is TRBJ2-3, the V gene TRBV7-2, with D unresolved. Trimming stripped 5 bases from V and 4 bases from J, with 13 bases between. In germline, CDR1 is SGHTA, CDR2 FQGNSA. The CDR3 runs to 14 residues. For the CDR3, the DNA is TGTGCCAGCAGCCGCCCCCCGCGGTCAGATACGCAGTATTTT. This translates into CASSRPPRSDTQYF.

CDR3 region: CASSVLRSAGGDNEQFF. In DNA form, the CDR3 reads TGTGCCAGCAGCGTACTTAGATCAGCGGGGGGGGACAATGAGCAGTTCTTC. J is TRBJ2-1 and V is TRBV7-9; 10 nucleotides align to TRBD2. CDR1 is SEHNR and CDR2 is FQNEAQ in the germline V gene (reference sequence). The CDR3 runs 17 residues. The junction had 12 bases not matched to a gene; V was cut back by 5 bases and J by 5 bases. Based on the CDR3 plus reference TRBV7-9 and TRBJ2-1, the full variable domain is DTGVSQNPRHKITKRGQNVTFRCDPISEHNRLYWYRQTLGQGPEFLTYFQNEAQLEKSRLLSDRFSAERPKGSFSTLEIQRTEQGDSAMYLCASSVLRSAGGDNEQFFGPGTRLTVL.

This chain joins TRBV7-2 and TRBJ2-7, with a possible D match to TRBD1 (5 bases). CDR3 length: 13 residues. V lost 5 bases, J lost 3 bases, and 11 bases lay in between. Germline V gene data show CDR1 as SGHTA and CDR2 as FQGNSA. Here the CDR3 reads CASSATQGYEQYF. The CDR3 nucleotides are TGTGCCAGCAGCGCCACTCAGGGCTACGAGCAGTACTTC.